The clone carrying this TCR beta chain appeared many times. Trimming shortened V by 4 bases and J by 7 bases, and 11 bases separated the two germline ends. The CDR3 consists of 13 residues. Library construction for TCR beta used iRepertoire HTBI primers and Arm-PCR of CDR3 regions. From the multiplex PCR reads, TCRdb called clonotypes with MiXCR, one entry per CDR3 protein. Of 450,000 to 700,000 distinct CDR3 sequences detected, approximately 13% appear once; the ten largest clones hold roughly a tenth. These data come from a study of regulatory T cells in long-lasting Graves disease. The time point denotes: newly diagnosed GD, antithyroid drugs for less than 3 months. Following extraction of RNA from PBMCs, that RNA was used to make the TCR library. A further study also used this sample, focusing on T cells in Graves' hyperthyroidism and ophthalmopathy. That paper states: Model predictions of ophthalmopathy came a median approximately 6.2 months before onset.

The clonotype originates from a man aged 30-40 years with Graves disease. The sample here was peripheral blood mononuclear cells (PBMCs), taken at new diagnosis, from a patient treated with antithyroid drugs. The chain carries TRBV12-3 or TRBV12-4 and TRBJ1-5, with D unresolved. The CDR3 coding sequence is TGTGCCAGCAGTTCTCGGACTCTCCAGCCCCAGCATTTT. Translating gives CASSSRTLQPQHF.